These 17 T cell receptor beta chains were all obtained from the same sample, sequenced in a study of shared clonotypes between healthy human individuals. Libraries were prepared by immunoSEQ multiplex PCR; TCRdb keeps only in-frame clonotypes and omits some of them. Of fewer than 1.8 million clones listed, around 98.5% are singletons. Sequenced sample: naive CD4+ T cells sorted from blood. Documented subset: CD45RA+ positively selected. These receptors all come from a man in his thirties or forties in good health.

A single count supports this clone. This chain links TRBV11-2 with TRBJ2-2; D is unresolved. Germline lookup yields CDR1 SGHAT and CDR2 FQNNGV. The CDR3 consists of 15 residues. Between the trimmed V and J ends, which lost 2 bases and 1 base, there was a span of 8 bases. CDR3 DNA: TGTGCCAGCAGCTTACGGGTGGGGAACACCGGGGAGCTGTTTTTT. Translated, it gives CASSLRVGNTGELFF.

CDR3 residues: CASSLVFGTSTDTQYF. CDR3 bases: TGTGCCAGCAGCTTGGTTTTTGGGACTAGCACAGATACGCAGTATTTT. The chain employs TRBV5-4 and TRBJ2-3, with D possibly matching TRBD2 (6 bases). This CDR3 is built from 16 residues. Germline CDR1 SGHNT, CDR2 YYREEE (reference sequence). V lost 0 bases and J 0 bases, leaving 11 bases between the germline ends.

The chain uses TRBV9 and TRBJ2-1; TRBD2 is a possible D gene (7 bases). Germline CDR1 reads SGDLS; CDR2 reads YYNGEE. The CDR3 has 19 amino acids. V lost 0 bases, J lost 6 bases, and 25 bases lay in between. The CDR3 DNA sequence: TGTGCCAGCAGCGTAGCTACAGCGGTATGGGGGGGCCTGGTCAATGAGCAGTTCTTC. It codes for CASSVATAVWGGLVNEQFF.

This chain uses TRBV6-1 with TRBJ1-1; 7 nucleotides align to TRBD1. The ends lost 4 bases at V and 7 bases at J; junction bases unmatched: 9. The CDR3 consists of 14 residues. Germline V gene lookup returns CDR1 MNHNS and CDR2 SASEGT. The CDR3 DNA follows: TGTGCCAGCAGTGTGCAGAGGGGGCGTATTGAAGCTTTCTTT. Encoded protein: CASSVQRGRIEAFF.

The rearrangement uses TRBV18 and TRBJ2-3; TRBD1 matches at 7 bases. Germline V gene data show CDR1 as KGHSH and CDR2 as LQKENI. The length of the CDR3 is 16 residues. V lost 5 bases to trimming and J lost 2 bases; unmatched junction nucleotides: 10. This CDR3 reads CASSSSRKGATDTQYF. CDR3 nucleotides: TGTGCCAGCTCATCATCGCGGAAGGGGGCCACAGATACGCAGTATTTT.

The rearrangement joins TRBV28 to TRBJ1-3; tentatively, D is TRBD1 (5 bases). V was trimmed by 10 bases and J by 1 base, leaving 17 bases between them. Germline lookup yields CDR1 MDHEN and CDR2 SYDVKM. This CDR3 has 15 residues. The CDR3 DNA is TGTGCCACCGCAAGTCTGGGGGGTTCTGGAAACACCATATATTTT. Protein sequence: CATASLGGSGNTIYF. Filled out from reference TRBV28 and TRBJ1-3, the complete variable domain reads DVKVTQSSRYLVKRTGEKVFLECVQDMDHENMFWYRQDPGLGLRLIYFSYDVKMKEKGDIPEGYSVSREKKERFSLILESASTNQTSMYLCATASLGGSGNTIYFGEGSWLTVV.

The V call is TRBV4-1, the J call TRBJ1-5; 10 bases are shared with TRBD1. The ends lost 0 bases at V and 9 bases at J; junction bases unmatched: 8. This CDR3 region has 16 residues. Looked up from germline, CDR1 is MGHRA and CDR2 is YSYEKL. CDR3: CASSQEGTGEGAPQHF. The CDR3 region has the DNA TGCGCCAGCAGCCAAGAGGGGACAGGGGAGGGTGCGCCCCAGCATTTT.

Concerning this clone: Different DNA sequences within this sample yield the same CDR3. The chain is built from TRBV6-6 and TRBJ2-7; D possibly uses TRBD1 or TRBD2 (5 bases each). V was trimmed by 0 bases and J by 0 bases, leaving 6 bases between them. Germline CDR1 MNHNY, CDR2 SVGAGI (reference sequence). This CDR3 contains 14 residues. This CDR3 reads CASSYSGTSYEQYF. CDR3 coding DNA: TGTGCCAGCAGTTACTCGGGGACCTCCTACGAGCAGTACTTC.

The chain couples TRBV4-1 to TRBJ2-5; TRBD2 aligns across 10 bases. CDR3 length: 17 residues. V gave up 4 bases and J gave up 5 bases; unmatched junction bases: 13. Germline values: CDR1 MGHRA, CDR2 YSYEKL. The CDR3 here is CASSRLPSSGSWETQYF. CDR3 sequence (DNA): TGCGCCAGCAGCCGCCTACCCTCTAGCGGGAGTTGGGAGACCCAGTACTTC.

The chain recombines TRBV9 with TRBJ2-2; 13 nucleotides line up with TRBD2. Looked up from germline, CDR1 is SGDLS and CDR2 is YYNGEE. Germline trimming cut 3 bases from V and 2 bases from J; bases unmatched to any gene: 7. CDR3 length: 18 amino acids. CDR3 nucleotide sequence: TGTGCCAGCAGCGCACTAGCGGGAGGGGGAGATAACACCGGGGAGCTGTTTTTT. Protein sequence: CASSALAGGGDNTGELFF.

The rearrangement uses TRBV5-1 and TRBJ2-1; 11 bases align to TRBD2. The CDR3 consists of 18 residues. The germline CDR1 and CDR2 sequences are SGHRS and YFSETQ. Trimming cost V 4 bases and J 0 bases; bases outside gene matches: 9. CDR3 region: CASSNGLAGQSSYNEQFF. The CDR3 bases are TGCGCCAGCAGCAACGGACTAGCGGGCCAGAGCTCCTACAATGAGCAGTTCTTC. The variable domain in full, with the rest retrieved from reference TRBV5-1 and TRBJ2-1, is KAGVTQTPRYLIKTRGQQVTLSCSPISGHRSVSWYQQTPGQGLQFLFEYFSETQRNKGNFPGRFSGRQFSNSRSEMNVSTLELGDSALYLCASSNGLAGQSSYNEQFFGPGTRLTVL.

This chain uses TRBV7-8 with TRBJ2-2; D may be TRBD1 (6 bases). Per the germline V gene, CDR1 is SGHVS and CDR2 is FQNEAQ. The CDR3 covers 16 residues. The V end was cut by 3 bases, the J end by 4 bases, with 15 bases between. The chain's CDR3 is CASSFGQLSFTGELFF. CDR3 sequence (DNA): TGTGCCAGCAGCTTTGGACAGTTAAGTTTCACCGGGGAGCTGTTTTTT.

The rearrangement links TRBV7-3 to TRBJ2-1; D unresolved. The CDR3 is made up of 15 amino acids. V was cut by 3 bases and J by 4 bases, with 13 bases left in between. Germline V gene data show CDR1 as SGHTA and CDR2 as FQGTGA. The DNA of the CDR3 is TGTGCCAGCAGCTTTCCAGCGAGGTCTTACAATGAGCAGTTCTTC. Amino acids: CASSFPARSYNEQFF. Variable domain in full (rest from reference TRBV7-3 and TRBJ2-1): GAGVSQTPSNKVTEKGKYVELRCDPISGHTALYWYRQSLGQGPEFLIYFQGTGAADDSGLPNDRFFAVRPEGSVSTLKIQRTERGDSAVYLCASSFPARSYNEQFFGPGTRLTVL.

The V gene is TRBV18, the J gene TRBJ2-5; TRBD2 aligns across 8 bases. The CDR3 is 15 residues long. V lost 0 bases, J lost 5 bases, and 5 bases stayed unmatched. Per the germline V gene, CDR1 is KGHSH and CDR2 is LQKENI. CDR3 DNA sequence: TGTGCCAGCTCACCACCCGGGAGGGAAGGGGAGACCCAGTACTTC. As protein: CASSPPGREGETQYF.

V is TRBV20-1 and J is TRBJ2-7; D not resolved. This CDR3 has 11 residues. V lost 6 bases and J lost 4, with 10 bases in between. Per the germline V gene, CDR1 is DFQATT and CDR2 is SNEGSKA (reference sequence). CDR3 nucleotides: TGCAGTGCGCCGGCAGCGTACGAGCAGTACTTC. This sequence encodes CSAPAAYEQYF.

The rearrangement uses TRBV9 and TRBJ2-1; 11 bases are shared with TRBD2. Germline assignment: CDR1 SGDLS and CDR2 YYNGEE. The CDR3 extends over 18 amino acids. V shed 1 base, J shed 4 bases, and the junction held 10 bases outside the gene matches. CDR3 DNA: TGTGCCAGCAGCGTACTCGGGGTGGGACTAGCGGATTACAATGAGCAGTTCTTC. Residues: CASSVLGVGLADYNEQFF.

The chain couples TRBV5-5 to TRBJ2-1; D unresolved. This CDR3 spans 15 amino acids. Germline V gene sequence: CDR1 SGHKS, CDR2 YYEKEE (reference sequence). The V and J ends lost 0 bases and 1 base respectively, with 8 bases between them. In DNA form, the CDR3 reads TGTGCCAGCAGCTTGGGGGGAAATTCCTACAATGAGCAGTTCTTC. Protein sequence: CASSLGGNSYNEQFF.